The clone carrying this T cell receptor beta chain occurred a few times. Antigen: not known. The data were obtained in a study of cytomegalovirus exposure and HLA in healthy donors. General study points: Earlier results showed most TCR beta V segments being productive about 87% or about 30% of the time.

The PCR made use of 60 Vbeta and 13 Jbeta primers. In the authors' workflow: A later analysis tallied 87 million or so unique TCR beta chains, about 11 million of them shared. TCRdb's table, derived via immunoSEQ multiplex PCR, lists solely in-frame clones and lacks some. V and J calls and clone size are copied from that table; D and trimming were computed from the DNA. The table includes approximately 110,000 clones, 83% detected once. There are 17 residues in the CDR3. This clonotype was sampled from a man in his late teens or twenties in good health and CMV-seronegative. The source material was PBMCs. V and J are TRBV21-1 and TRBJ2-7; the D call in the table, TRBD2, was not verified against the DNA. TRBV21-1 is classified as a pseudogene. In DNA, the CDR3 is TGTGCCAGCAGCAAAGCGCGGCCAGGGGGACTAGACCCCGAGCAGTACTTC. This translates into CASSKARPGGLDPEQYF.